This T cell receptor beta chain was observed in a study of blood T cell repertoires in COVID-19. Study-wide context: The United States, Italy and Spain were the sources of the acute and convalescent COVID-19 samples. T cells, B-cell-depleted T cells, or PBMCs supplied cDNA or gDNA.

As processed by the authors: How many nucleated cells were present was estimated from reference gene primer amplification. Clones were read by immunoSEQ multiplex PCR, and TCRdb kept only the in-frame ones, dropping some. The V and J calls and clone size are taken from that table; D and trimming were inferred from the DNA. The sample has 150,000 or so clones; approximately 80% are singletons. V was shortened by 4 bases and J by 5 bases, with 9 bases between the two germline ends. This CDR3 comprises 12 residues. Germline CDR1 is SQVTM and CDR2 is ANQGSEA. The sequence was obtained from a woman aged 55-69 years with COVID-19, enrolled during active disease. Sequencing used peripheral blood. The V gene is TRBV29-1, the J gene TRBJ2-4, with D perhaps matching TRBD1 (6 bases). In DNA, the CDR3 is TGCAGCGTTGGTTGGACAGAAAACATTCAGTACTTC. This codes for CSVGWTENIQYF.